This record covers a single T cell receptor beta chain. No antigen is known for it. This sample was included in a study of T cell responses to AZD1222 COVID-19 vaccine. Study-wide context: Doses given second, at about 4 or about 12 weeks, were pooled. Study findings and constraints: Only six people who got AZD1222 tested seropositive at baseline. Regions 160-218 and 743-854 held dominance among vaccine-associated CD4 TCRs, which spanned spike. There were mostly white British donors and more females than males, and clonal diversity was possibly underestimated.

With 4 bases removed from V and 2 bases from J, the gap between germline ends came to 12 bases. CDR1 LGHDT and CDR2 YNNKEL come from the germline V gene (reference sequence). The CDR3 has 14 amino acids. TCRdb keeps only in-frame clones here, not all; method: immunoSEQ multiplex PCR. The sample has tens of thousands of clones, 88% seen once; the top ten hold less than 20%. This sequence was found in an adult in good health. The sample was peripheral blood, taken on day 0 of AZD1222 vaccination. V is TRBV3-1 (or the pseudogene TRBV3-2) and J is TRBJ2-7; D not certain. CDR3 coding DNA: TGTGCCAGCAGCCGAGGTTTTACCGCCTACGAGCAGTACTTC. Its protein is CASSRGFTAYEQYF.